Sequencing of this TCR beta chain was carried out in a study of untreated major depressive disorder. Findings and limits, study-wide: Sequencing comparisons covered only three preselected Vbeta families. Private clones made up every subject's top five TRBV05-01 clones. Compared with controls, depressed patients showed more TRBV05-01 (Vbeta 5.1) usage in CD4+ T cells.

On this clone: Its antigen remains unknown.

The method was immunoSEQ multiplex PCR; TCRdb's version includes in-frame clones alone and lacks a portion of them. In the table there are 10,000 to 15,000 clones, nearly 95% of which are singletons. CD4+ T cells were isolated from thawed PBMCs by magnetic negative selection. The CDR3 is 15 amino acids. Looked up from germline, CDR1 is SGHRS and CDR2 is YFSETQ. After removal of 5 bases from V and 3 bases from J, the junction contained 7 bases not matched to a gene. The V and J genes are TRBV5-1 and TRBJ2-2; 7 nucleotides match TRBD1. Sequencing input: CD4+ T cells from PBMCs. The TCR originated in a man aged 30 to 39 with major depressive disorder. CDR3 amino acids: CASSPGGWDTGELFF. For the CDR3, the DNA is TGCGCCAGCAGTCCAGGGGGATGGGACACCGGGGAGCTGTTTTTT.